This entry lists 9 T cell receptor beta chains sequenced from one sample in a study of yellow fever vaccine responses in identical twins (dated by TCRdb to 2017 to 2018). Library method: RT-PCR. Instrument on record: Illumina HiSeq 2500. TCRdb passed the public sequencing reads through fastp at Q25 and MiXCR, retaining productive beta sequences. Rows with one shared CDR3 protein collapse into an entry with the most common genes and DNA. The sample profile shows 3,000 to 3,500 distinct CDR3 sequences; around 87% of them were found once. The top ten hold around 2.3% of the sample. The starting material was T cells from blood (PBMCs), unsorted or a sorted subset (not recorded which), obtained before or after yellow fever vaccination (not recorded which). These receptors were collected from a woman younger than 30 who received the yellow fever vaccine. Donor details come from another sample of the same person, matched by shared clones.

The V and J genes are TRBV20-1 and TRBJ1-2; D is ambiguous. Germline V CDR1 and CDR2: DFQATT, SNEGSKA (reference sequence). The CDR3 consists of 10 residues. V lost 7 bases and J 6 bases, leaving 9 bases between the germline ends. CDR3 sequence reads: CSGKPDGYTF. DNA for the CDR3: TGCAGTGGAAAGCCGGATGGCTACACCTTC.

The chain links TRBV5-1 to TRBJ2-1; D call uncertain. There are 15 residues in the CDR3. Between the trimmed V and J ends, which lost 2 bases and 4 bases, there was a span of 13 bases. The germline V gene has CDR1 SGHRS and CDR2 YFSETQ. CDR3 residues: CASSFRERVYNEQFF. In nucleotides, the CDR3 is TGCGCCAGCAGCTTCCGTGAGCGCGTATACAATGAGCAGTTCTTC.

V and J are TRBV12-3 or TRBV12-4 and TRBJ2-7; 9 bases are a match to TRBD2. This CDR3 has 15 amino acids. J was trimmed by 6 bases and V by 6 bases; bases with no gene match: 12. Here the CDR3 reads CASSPFSGSSGEQYF. CDR3 DNA: TGTGCCAGCAGCCCGTTTAGCGGGAGTTCGGGCGAGCAGTACTTC.

The J gene is TRBJ1-4, the V gene TRBV2; 7 bases are a match to TRBD1. The CDR3 runs 14 residues. The V gene end was trimmed by 6 bases and the J gene end by 5 bases; junction bases not matched to a gene: 6. In germline, CDR1 is SNHLY, CDR2 FYNNEI. CDR3 region: CASRTTGKNEKLFF. The CDR3 coding sequence is TGTGCCAGCAGGACGACAGGGAAGAATGAAAAACTGTTTTTT.

The genes are TRBV29-1 and TRBJ2-5, with unresolved D. Germline CDR1 reads SQVTM; CDR2 reads ANQGSEA. V was shortened by 6 bases and J by 3 bases, with 17 bases between the two germline ends. The CDR3 contains 14 residues. DNA of the CDR3: TGCAGCGTCGCACCTCAAGGGTGGAAAGAGACCCAGTACTTC. Its protein is CSVAPQGWKETQYF.

The V gene is TRBV18, the J gene TRBJ2-7; possibly TRBD1 for D (6 bases). With 2 bases removed from V and 2 bases from J, the gap between germline ends came to 13 bases. The CDR3 is made up of 15 amino acids. The germline V gene has CDR1 KGHSH and CDR2 LQKENI. This CDR3 reads CASSPDNRATYEQYF. In DNA form, the CDR3 reads TGTGCCAGCTCACCAGACAACAGGGCCACCTACGAGCAGTACTTC.

The genes are TRBV19 and TRBJ2-1, with 12 bases that match TRBD2. V gave up 0 bases and J gave up 7 bases; unmatched junction bases: 7. This CDR3 has 17 residues. Germline lookup yields CDR1 LNHDA and CDR2 SQIVND (reference sequence). CDR3 sequence reads: CASSIDRLAGVGNEQFF. CDR3 DNA sequence: TGTGCCAGTAGTATAGACCGACTAGCGGGAGTAGGAAATGAGCAGTTCTTC. The entire variable domain, with the rest obtained from reference TRBV19 and TRBJ2-1, is as follows: DGGITQSPKYLFRKEGQNVTLSCEQNLNHDAMYWYRQDPGQGLRLIYYSQIVNDFQKGDIAEGYSVSREKKESFPLTVTSAQKNPTAFYLCASSIDRLAGVGNEQFFGPGTRLTVL.

This clonotype was detected a few times. The rearrangement links TRBV11-3 to TRBJ2-3; 8 nucleotides line up with TRBD1. With 3 bases clipped from V and 9 bases from J, the junction kept 2 bases outside the gene matches. This CDR3 is 12 amino acids long. Germline CDR1 SGHNT, CDR2 YENEEA. The CDR3 DNA reads TGTGCCAGCAGCTTGACAGGGGAAACGCAGTATTTT. Translation: CASSLTGETQYF.

The chain has TRBV18 and TRBJ1-1; D is perhaps TRBD1 (5 bases). Looked up from germline, CDR1 is KGHSH and CDR2 is LQKENI. V was shortened by 4 bases and J by 4 bases, with 10 bases between the two germline ends. The CDR3 has 13 amino acids. The CDR3 coding sequence is TGTGCCAGCTCACAGGGGACCGGCACTGAAGCTTTCTTT. Encoded protein: CASSQGTGTEAFF.